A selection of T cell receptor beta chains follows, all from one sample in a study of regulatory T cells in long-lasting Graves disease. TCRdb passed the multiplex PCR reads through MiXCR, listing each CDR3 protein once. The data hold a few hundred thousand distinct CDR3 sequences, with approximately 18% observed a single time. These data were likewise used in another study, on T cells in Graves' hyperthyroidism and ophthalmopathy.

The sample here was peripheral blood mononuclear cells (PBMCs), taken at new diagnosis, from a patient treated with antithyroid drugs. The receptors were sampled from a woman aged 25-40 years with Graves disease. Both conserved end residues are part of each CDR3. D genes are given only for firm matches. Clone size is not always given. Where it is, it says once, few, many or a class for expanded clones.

CDR3 protein: CASSDRAGELFF; CDR3 DNA: TGTGCCAGCAGTGACAGGGCCGGGGAGCTGTTTTTT; V gene: TRBV12-3/TRBV12-4; J gene: TRBJ2-2; clone size: many; D gene: TRBD1
CDR3 protein: CATSRTGVAEAFF; CDR3 DNA: TGTGCCACCTCTCGGACAGGGGTTGCTGAAGCTTTCTTT; V gene: TRBV19; J gene: TRBJ1-1; clone size: many; D gene: TRBD1
CDR3 protein: CASSLGPAASYNEQFF; CDR3 DNA: TGTGCCAGCTCACTTGGGCCCGCCGCATCCTACAATGAGCAGTTCTTC; V gene: TRBV18; J gene: TRBJ2-1; clone size: many; D gene: NA
CDR3 protein: CAGTSGPYEQYF; CDR3 DNA: TGTGCCGGGACTAGCGGTCCCTACGAGCAGTACTTC; V gene: TRBV2; J gene: TRBJ2-7; clone size: NA; D gene: TRBD2
CDR3 protein: CASNAAAHEYF; CDR3 DNA: TGTGCCAGCAATGCTGCGGCCCACGAGTATTTT; V gene: TRBV2; J gene: TRBJ2-3; clone size: many; D gene: NA
CDR3 protein: CASSVQLEVEQFF; CDR3 DNA: TGTGCCAGCAGCGTACAGTTGGAGGTTGAGCAGTTCTTC; V gene: TRBV11-2; J gene: TRBJ2-1; clone size: many; D gene: NA
CDR3 protein: CASSLQTSGQETQYF; CDR3 DNA: TGCGCCAGCAGCTTGCAGACTAGCGGACAAGAGACCCAGTACTTC; V gene: TRBV5-1; J gene: TRBJ2-5; clone size: many; D gene: TRBD2
CDR3 protein: CASSDAGLSNTEAFF; CDR3 DNA: TGTGCCAGCAGTGACGCGGGCCTGTCCAACACTGAAGCTTTCTTT; V gene: TRBV2; J gene: TRBJ1-1; clone size: many; D gene: NA
CDR3 protein: CASSQSQLIDSPLHF; CDR3 DNA: TGTGCCAGCAGCCAATCCCAGCTTATTGATTCACCCCTCCACTTT; V gene: TRBV14; J gene: TRBJ1-6; clone size: NA; D gene: NA
CDR3 protein: CASSVESGGQVGELFF; CDR3 DNA: TGTGCCAGCAGCGTAGAAAGCGGAGGGCAAGTCGGGGAGCTGTTTTTT; V gene: TRBV9; J gene: TRBJ2-2; clone size: many; D gene: NA
CDR3 protein: CASNDRENTGELFF; CDR3 DNA: TGTGCCAGTAACGACAGGGAGAACACCGGGGAGCTGTTTTTT; V gene: TRBV19; J gene: TRBJ2-2; clone size: few; D gene: TRBD1
CDR3 protein: CASSTPGQGATKQFF; CDR3 DNA: TGTGCCAGCAGTACCCCAGGACAGGGGGCGACCAAGCAGTTCTTC; V gene: TRBV6-1; J gene: TRBJ2-1; clone size: few; D gene: TRBD1
CDR3 protein: CASGGVYNEQSF; CDR3 DNA: TGTGCTAGCGGGGGGGTCTACAATGAGCAGTCCTTC; V gene: TRBV12-5; J gene: TRBJ2-1; clone size: NA; D gene: TRBD2
CDR3 protein: CSAISGTGVQETQYF; CDR3 DNA: TGCAGTGCTATCTCCGGGACAGGGGTCCAAGAGACCCAGTACTTC; V gene: TRBV20-1; J gene: TRBJ2-5; clone size: NA; D gene: TRBD1
CDR3 protein: CASRTAGEAEAFF; CDR3 DNA: TGTGCCAGCAGGACTGCAGGAGAGGCTGAAGCTTTCTTT; V gene: TRBV27; J gene: TRBJ1-1; clone size: many; D gene: NA
CDR3 protein: CASSHRPDTQYF; CDR3 DNA: TGTGCCAGCAGCCATAGACCAGATACGCAGTATTTT; V gene: TRBV3-1; J gene: TRBJ2-3; clone size: NA; D gene: NA
CDR3 protein: CASSQDLPSSTDTQYF; CDR3 DNA: TGTGCCAGCAGCCAAGACTTGCCATCCTCCACAGATACGCAGTATTTT; V gene: TRBV3-1; J gene: TRBJ2-3; clone size: medium-sized; D gene: NA
CDR3 protein: CASSPWTSRDTQYF; CDR3 DNA: TGTGCCAGCAGCCCTTGGACTAGCAGAGATACGCAGTATTTT; V gene: TRBV7-6; J gene: TRBJ2-3; clone size: many; D gene: TRBD2
CDR3 protein: CASSMGDMNTEAFF; CDR3 DNA: TGTGCCAGTAGTATGGGAGACATGAACACTGAAGCTTTCTTT; V gene: TRBV19; J gene: TRBJ1-1; clone size: many; D gene: NA
CDR3 protein: CASSQDLGSPGEKLFF; CDR3 DNA: TGCGCCAGCAGCCAAGATTTAGGATCACCAGGCGAAAAACTGTTTTTT; V gene: TRBV4-1; J gene: TRBJ1-4; clone size: many; D gene: NA
CDR3 protein: CASSTRGGSDHEQFF; CDR3 DNA: TGTGCCAGCAGCACCAGGGGTGGGAGCGACCATGAGCAGTTCTTC; V gene: TRBV7-9; J gene: TRBJ2-1; clone size: many; D gene: NA
CDR3 protein: CASRDSNSGTTYEQYF; CDR3 DNA: TGTGCCAGCAGAGATTCGAATAGCGGGACAACCTACGAGCAGTACTTC; V gene: TRBV7-2; J gene: TRBJ2-7; clone size: NA; D gene: TRBD2
CDR3 protein: CASSQFTGGEKLFF; CDR3 DNA: TGTGCCAGCAGCCAATTTACAGGGGGTGAAAAACTGTTTTTT; V gene: TRBV3-1; J gene: TRBJ1-4; clone size: many; D gene: TRBD1
CDR3 protein: CASSIKDFHTYEQYF; CDR3 DNA: TGTGCCAGTAGTATCAAGGACTTTCACACCTACGAGCAGTACTTC; V gene: TRBV19; J gene: TRBJ2-7; clone size: few; D gene: NA
CDR3 protein: CASARETQYF; CDR3 DNA: TGTGCCAGCGCTAGGGAGACCCAGTACTTC; V gene: TRBV12-3/TRBV12-4; J gene: TRBJ2-5; clone size: few; D gene: NA
CDR3 protein: CAISDGLGQPQHF; CDR3 DNA: TGTGCCATCAGTGACGGGCTCGGCCAGCCCCAGCATTTT; V gene: TRBV10-3; J gene: TRBJ1-5; clone size: many; D gene: NA
CDR3 protein: CASSLDSGSYGYTF; CDR3 DNA: TGCGCCAGCAGCTTGGACAGCGGGTCCTATGGCTACACCTTC; V gene: TRBV5-1; J gene: TRBJ1-2; clone size: many; D gene: NA
CDR3 protein: CSASPGTRYEQFF; CDR3 DNA: TGCAGTGCTAGTCCCGGGACTAGATATGAGCAGTTCTTC; V gene: TRBV20-1; J gene: TRBJ2-1; clone size: many; D gene: TRBD2
CDR3 protein: CASSSRPGTPEAFF; CDR3 DNA: TGCGCCAGCAGCTCTCGACCCGGGACACCCGAAGCTTTCTTT; V gene: TRBV5-1; J gene: TRBJ1-1; clone size: NA; D gene: NA
CDR3 protein: CASSSVQAIGYEQYF; CDR3 DNA: TGTGCCAGCAGTTCCGTCCAGGCGATAGGCTACGAGCAGTACTTC; V gene: TRBV12-3/TRBV12-4; J gene: TRBJ2-7; clone size: many; D gene: NA
CDR3 protein: CASTVNTGELFF; CDR3 DNA: TGTGCCAGCACTGTTAACACCGGGGAGCTGTTTTTT; V gene: TRBV7-9; J gene: TRBJ2-2; clone size: NA; D gene: NA
CDR3 protein: CASSQDARTYSNQPQHF; CDR3 DNA: TGCGCCAGCAGCCAAGATGCCAGAACTTATAGCAATCAGCCCCAGCATTTT; V gene: TRBV4-1; J gene: TRBJ1-5; clone size: many; D gene: NA
CDR3 protein: CASSQPGEGRNSPLHF; CDR3 DNA: TGTGCCAGCAGCCAACCCGGTGAAGGGCGAAATTCACCCCTCCACTTT; V gene: TRBV14; J gene: TRBJ1-6; clone size: many; D gene: NA
CDR3 protein: CASSSRAGVHSPLHF; CDR3 DNA: TGTGCCAGCAGCTCCCGGGCCGGGGTCCATTCACCCCTCCACTTT; V gene: TRBV7-6; J gene: TRBJ1-6; clone size: many; D gene: NA
CDR3 protein: CATSKTRGGEAFF; CDR3 DNA: TGTGCCACCAGCAAAACCAGGGGGGGCGAAGCTTTCTTT; V gene: TRBV15; J gene: TRBJ1-1; clone size: many; D gene: TRBD1
CDR3 protein: CASGATSGSTEAFF; CDR3 DNA: TGTGCCAGCGGAGCCACCTCAGGGAGCACTGAAGCTTTCTTT; V gene: TRBV7-9; J gene: TRBJ1-1; clone size: many; D gene: NA
CDR3 protein: CASSETSGGAYNEQFF; CDR3 DNA: TGTGCCAGCAGCGAAACTAGCGGGGGGGCCTACAATGAGCAGTTCTTC; V gene: TRBV11-3; J gene: TRBJ2-1; clone size: few; D gene: TRBD2
CDR3 protein: CAISGLLAGLSSYNEQFF; CDR3 DNA: TGTGCCATCAGTGGTCTACTAGCGGGACTAAGCTCCTACAATGAGCAGTTCTTC; V gene: TRBV10-3; J gene: TRBJ2-1; clone size: many; D gene: TRBD2
CDR3 protein: CASSWSSYNEQFF; CDR3 DNA: TGTGCCAGCAGCTGGAGCTCCTACAATGAGCAGTTCTTC; V gene: TRBV12-3/TRBV12-4; J gene: TRBJ2-1; clone size: many; D gene: NA
CDR3 protein: CASSLAGGQRNEQFF; CDR3 DNA: TGTGCCAGCAGCTTAGCGGGGGGGCAGCGAAATGAGCAGTTCTTC; V gene: TRBV7-2; J gene: TRBJ2-1; clone size: many; D gene: NA